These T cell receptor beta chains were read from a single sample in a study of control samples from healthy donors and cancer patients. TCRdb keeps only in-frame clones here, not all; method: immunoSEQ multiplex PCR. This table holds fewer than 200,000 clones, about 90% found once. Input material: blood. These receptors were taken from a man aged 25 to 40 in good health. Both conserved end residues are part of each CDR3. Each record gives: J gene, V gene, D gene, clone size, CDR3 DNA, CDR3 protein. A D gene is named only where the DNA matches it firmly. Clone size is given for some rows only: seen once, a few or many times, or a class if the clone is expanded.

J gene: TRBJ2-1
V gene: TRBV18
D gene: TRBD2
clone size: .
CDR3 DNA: TGTGCCAGCTCACCAGCGGGACTAGCGATAAATGAGCAGTTCTTC
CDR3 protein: CASSPAGLAINEQFF

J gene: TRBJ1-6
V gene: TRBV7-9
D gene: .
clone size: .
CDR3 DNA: TGTGCCAGCAGCTTCCTTGTGGGACGGCTTAATTCACCCCTCCACTTT
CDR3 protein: CASSFLVGRLNSPLHF

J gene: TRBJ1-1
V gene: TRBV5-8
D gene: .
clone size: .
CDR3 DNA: TGTGCCAGCAGCTTACAAGCTTTCTTT
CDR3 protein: CASSLQAFF

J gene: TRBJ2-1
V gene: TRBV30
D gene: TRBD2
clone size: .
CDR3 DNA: TGTGCCTGGAGTCCGGGACTAGCGGGAGAGTTTGAGCAGTTCTTC
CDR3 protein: CAWSPGLAGEFEQFF

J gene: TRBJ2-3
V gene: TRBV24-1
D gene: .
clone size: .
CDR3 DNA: TGTGCCACCAGTGATCCCAGGGGTTGGAATACGCAGTATTTT
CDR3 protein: CATSDPRGWNTQYF

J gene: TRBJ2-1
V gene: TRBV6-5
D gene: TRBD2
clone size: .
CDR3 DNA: TGTGCCAGCAGTCTTGAGCGGGGGGCTTATTATGAGCAGTTCTTC
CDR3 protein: CASSLERGAYYEQFF

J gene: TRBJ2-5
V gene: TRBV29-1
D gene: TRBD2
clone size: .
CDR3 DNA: TGCAGCGTTGAAGGCGGGGGGGAGACCCAGTACTTC
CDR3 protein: CSVEGGGETQYF

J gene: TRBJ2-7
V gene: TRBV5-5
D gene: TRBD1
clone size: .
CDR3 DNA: TGTGCCAGCAGCTTGGGGACAGGGGCGTACGAGCAGTACTTC
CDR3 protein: CASSLGTGAYEQYF

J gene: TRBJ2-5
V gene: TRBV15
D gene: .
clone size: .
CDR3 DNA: TGTGCCACCAGCAGAGATATTAACAGGCAAGAGACCCAGTACTTC
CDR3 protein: CATSRDINRQETQYF

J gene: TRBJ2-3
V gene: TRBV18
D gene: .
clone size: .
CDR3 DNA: TGTGCCAGCTCACCTAGCACAGATACGCAGTATTTT
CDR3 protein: CASSPSTDTQYF

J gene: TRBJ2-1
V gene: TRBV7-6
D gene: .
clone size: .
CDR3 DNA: TGTGCCAGCAGCTTATACGCGAGCCAGTTCTTC
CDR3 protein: CASSLYASQFF

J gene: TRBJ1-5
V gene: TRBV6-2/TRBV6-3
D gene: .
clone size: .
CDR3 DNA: TGTGCCAGCAGTTATTTCCGGGGCAATCAGCCCCAGCATTTT
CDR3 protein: CASSYFRGNQPQHF

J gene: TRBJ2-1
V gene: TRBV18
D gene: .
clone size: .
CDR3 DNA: TGTGCCAGCTCACTCGGGGCCCTCGGCCAGCTCGATGAGCAGTTCTTC
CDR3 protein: CASSLGALGQLDEQFF

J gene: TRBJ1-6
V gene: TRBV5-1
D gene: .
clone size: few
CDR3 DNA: TGCGCCAGCAGCGCTGGGGCAGGGTTTTCACCCCTCCACTTT
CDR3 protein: CASSAGAGFSPLHF

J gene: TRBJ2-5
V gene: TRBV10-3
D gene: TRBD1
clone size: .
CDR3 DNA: TGTGCCATCAGTTTCGGACAGGGACAAGAGACCCAGTACTTC
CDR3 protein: CAISFGQGQETQYF

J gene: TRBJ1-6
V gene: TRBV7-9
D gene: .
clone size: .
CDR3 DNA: TGTGCCAGCAGCGATGAAAAGAGCTCCTATAATTCACCCCTCCACTTT
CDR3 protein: CASSDEKSSYNSPLHF

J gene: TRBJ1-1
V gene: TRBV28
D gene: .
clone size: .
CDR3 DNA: TGTGCCAGCAGTTTATACCGAGGGTCTGAAGCTTTCTTT
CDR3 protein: CASSLYRGSEAFF

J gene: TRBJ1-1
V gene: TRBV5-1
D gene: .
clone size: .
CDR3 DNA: TGCGCCAGCAGGGTTTACCGTGGCACTGAAGCTTTCTTT
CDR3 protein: CASRVYRGTEAFF

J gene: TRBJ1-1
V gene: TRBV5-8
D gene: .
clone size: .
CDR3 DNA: TGTGCCAGCAGCTTGGCAGGGATGAACACTGAAGCTTTCTTT
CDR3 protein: CASSLAGMNTEAFF

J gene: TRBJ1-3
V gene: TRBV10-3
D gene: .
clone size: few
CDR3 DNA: TGTGCCATCGGTCGACGGGCCGACTCTGGAAACACCATATATTTT
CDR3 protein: CAIGRRADSGNTIYF

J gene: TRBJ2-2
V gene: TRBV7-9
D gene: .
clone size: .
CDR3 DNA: TGTGCCAGCAGCCCCACAGGAAACACCGGGGAGCTGTTTTTT
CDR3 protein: CASSPTGNTGELFF

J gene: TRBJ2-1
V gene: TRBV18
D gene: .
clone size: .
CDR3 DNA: TGTGCCAGCTCACCCATGGAGGGGAAGGACAATGAGCAGTTCTTC
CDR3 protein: CASSPMEGKDNEQFF

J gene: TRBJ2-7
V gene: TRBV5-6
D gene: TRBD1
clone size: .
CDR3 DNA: TGTGCCAGCAGCCTTGGGAAAGGACAGGGAGTTGGGGAGCAGTACTTC
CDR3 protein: CASSLGKGQGVGEQYF

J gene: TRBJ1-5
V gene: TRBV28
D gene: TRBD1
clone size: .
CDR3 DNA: TGTGCCAGCAGCCGGCCAGGGGGTAGCAATCAGCCCCAGCATTTT
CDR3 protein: CASSRPGGSNQPQHF

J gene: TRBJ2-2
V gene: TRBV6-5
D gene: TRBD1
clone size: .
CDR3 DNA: TGTGCCAGCAGTCCTAGGGGGCGGGAGCTGTTTTTT
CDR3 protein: CASSPRGRELFF

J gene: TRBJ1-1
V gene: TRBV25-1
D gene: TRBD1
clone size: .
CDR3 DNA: TGTGCCAGCAGTGAACCCGGACAGGGGAACACTGAAGCTTTCTTT
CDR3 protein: CASSEPGQGNTEAFF

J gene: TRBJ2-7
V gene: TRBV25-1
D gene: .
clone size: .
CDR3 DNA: TGTGCCAGCAGCCCCTCCAGTGGGCCCTACGAGCAGTACTTC
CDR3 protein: CASSPSSGPYEQYF

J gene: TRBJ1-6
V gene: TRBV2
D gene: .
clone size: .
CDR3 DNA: TGTGCCAGCACCTCCGACAGGCTCTATAATTCACCCCTCCACTTT
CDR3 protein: CASTSDRLYNSPLHF

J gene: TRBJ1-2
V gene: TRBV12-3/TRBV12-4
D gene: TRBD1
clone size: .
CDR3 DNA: TGTGCCAGCAGCCCGTCGGACAGGGTTGGCTACACCTTC
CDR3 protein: CASSPSDRVGYTF

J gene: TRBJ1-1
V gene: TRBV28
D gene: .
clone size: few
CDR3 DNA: TGTGCCAGCAGTTTATCTGCCGGTGCCCGGGCTTTCTTT
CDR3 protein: CASSLSAGARAFF

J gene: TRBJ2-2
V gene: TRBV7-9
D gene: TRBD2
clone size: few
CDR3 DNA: TGTGCCAGCAGCTCGGGACTAGCGGGAGCGGGGGAGCTGTTTTTT
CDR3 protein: CASSSGLAGAGELFF

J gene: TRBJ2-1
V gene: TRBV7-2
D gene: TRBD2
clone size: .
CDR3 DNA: TGTGCCAGCAGCTTCCTTGGGGCGGGAGGGCCATACAATGAGCAGTTCTTC
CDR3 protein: CASSFLGAGGPYNEQFF

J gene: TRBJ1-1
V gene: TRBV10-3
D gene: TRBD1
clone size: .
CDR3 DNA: TGTGCCATCGTCCGGGACAGGGGTACTGAAGCTTTCTTT
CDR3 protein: CAIVRDRGTEAFF

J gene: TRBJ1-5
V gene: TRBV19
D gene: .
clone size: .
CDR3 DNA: TGTGCCAGTAGTACCCTTTTTACAGGTCTCAATCAGCCCCAGCATTTT
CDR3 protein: CASSTLFTGLNQPQHF

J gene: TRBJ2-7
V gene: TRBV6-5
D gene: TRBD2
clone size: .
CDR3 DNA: TGTGCCAGCAGTTGGACTAGCGGGAGCGGTCCTAACGAGCAGTACTTC
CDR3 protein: CASSWTSGSGPNEQYF

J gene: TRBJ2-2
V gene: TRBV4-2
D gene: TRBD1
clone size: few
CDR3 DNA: TGTGCCAGCAGCCAAGGGGACAGAACGAACACCGGGGAGCTGTTTTTT
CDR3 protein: CASSQGDRTNTGELFF

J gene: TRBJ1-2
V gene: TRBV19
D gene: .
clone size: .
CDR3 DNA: TGTGCCAGTAGAGGACGGTCCTATGGCTACACCTTC
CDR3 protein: CASRGRSYGYTF